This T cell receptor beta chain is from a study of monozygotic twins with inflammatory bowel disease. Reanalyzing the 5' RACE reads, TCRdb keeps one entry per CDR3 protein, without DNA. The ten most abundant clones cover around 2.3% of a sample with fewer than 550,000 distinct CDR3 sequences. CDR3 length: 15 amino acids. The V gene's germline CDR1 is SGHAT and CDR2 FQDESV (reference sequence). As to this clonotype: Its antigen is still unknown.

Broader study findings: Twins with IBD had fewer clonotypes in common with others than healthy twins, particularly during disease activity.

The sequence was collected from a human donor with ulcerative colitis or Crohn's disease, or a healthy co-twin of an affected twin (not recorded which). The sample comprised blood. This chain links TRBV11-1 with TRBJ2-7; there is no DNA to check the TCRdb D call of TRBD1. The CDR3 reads CASSYAGQGPYEQYF.